The present T cell receptor (beta chain) was sequenced within a study of metastatic and nonmetastatic thyroid tumors. Looking at the study overall: For malignant and benign thyroid patients, tumor or nodule tissue and blood were the sources whose repertoires were compared. Findings and limits, study-wide: Versus benign nodules, malignant thyroid tumors reportedly had significantly higher TCR beta diversity, in blood and tumor.

Regarding this clone: Its specificity is not known. A read error may produce the germline difference seen at one junction end.

The CDR3 extends over 12 amino acids. CDR1 is LNHDA, CDR2 SQIVND, per germline (reference sequence). Thyroid surgery had not been preceded by any treatment in any patient. Authors' data handling: CDR3 was compared across clinicopathological groups, and the resulting differences were used to build a distant-metastasis classifier for papillary thyroid cancer. TCRdb re-called the PCR reads via MiXCR. TCRdb's processing, not the study's, gives the V and J calls here. The sample includes some 5,000 clones, 20% to 25% seen only once; the top ten take about 15%. The source is a female donor with papillary thyroid cancer or a benign thyroid nodule (not recorded which). Some clones in this sample may be carry-over from other donors' samples. V is TRBV19 and J is TRBJ2-1, with D uncertain. The sample consisted of adjacent normal tissue. The CDR3 spells CASTSGGRLQFF. In nucleotides, the CDR3 is TGTGCCAGTACTTCCGGTGGCAGGTTGCAGTTTTTC.